What follows are 16 T cell receptor beta chains derived from one specimen sequenced in a study of CD8+ T cells in alopecia areata. As to treatment: oral pan-JAK inhibitor, 5-10 mg twice daily. Extracted from the samples, RNA was reverse transcribed into cDNA to serve as the sequencing template. Produced via immunoSEQ multiplex PCR; TCRdb's table is partial and in-frame only. The repertoire holds about 200,000 clones, with 58% as singletons. The sequencing here drew on CD4+ T cells sorted from blood, taken at week 24, from a patient treated with tofacitinib. Source of these receptors: a human donor with alopecia areata.

The table lists this clone with a few counts. This chain uses TRBV5-1 with TRBJ2-1; D is perhaps TRBD1 or TRBD2 (5 bases each). This CDR3 spans 13 amino acids. The germline V gene encodes CDR1 SGHRS and CDR2 YFSETQ. V was clipped by 0 bases and J by 9 bases, with 10 bases between them. The CDR3 reads CASSLVVGGEQFF. DNA of the CDR3: TGCGCCAGCAGCTTGGTGGTTGGGGGTGAGCAGTTCTTC. Full variable domain (remainder filled in from reference TRBV5-1 and TRBJ2-1): KAGVTQTPRYLIKTRGQQVTLSCSPISGHRSVSWYQQTPGQGLQFLFEYFSETQRNKGNFPGRFSGRQFSNSRSEMNVSTLELGDSALYLCASSLVVGGEQFFGPGTRLTVL.

The chain is built from TRBV18 and TRBJ2-1, with D hard to call. CDR1 and CDR2 (germline): KGHSH, LQKENI. Trimming cost V 3 bases and J 4 bases, with 13 bases left between them. This CDR3 has 15 residues. CDR3 sequence: CASSPTPQGYNEQFF. CDR3 DNA sequence: TGTGCCAGCTCACCTACCCCGCAAGGATACAATGAGCAGTTCTTC.

This clone was recorded once. The chain recombines TRBV19 with TRBJ1-2; the D gene is possibly TRBD1 (5 bases). The V end lost 7 bases, the J end lost 1 base, and 16 bases lay between the germline ends. This CDR3 comprises 15 residues. The germline V gene encodes CDR1 LNHDA and CDR2 SQIVND (reference sequence). DNA for the CDR3: TGTGCCAGTACCCGACGGGGGGATCGTAACTATGGCTACACCTTC. Its translation is CASTRRGDRNYGYTF.

The chain joins TRBV4-1 to TRBJ2-1; 15 bases are a match to TRBD2. The CDR3 is made up of 15 amino acids. J lost 7 bases, V lost 4 bases, and 2 bases had no gene match. Germline values: CDR1 MGHRA, CDR2 YSYEKL. CDR3 coding DNA: TGCGCCAGCAGCCCGGGACTAGCGGGAGGAAATGAGCAGTTCTTC. The encoded protein is CASSPGLAGGNEQFF.

The J gene is TRBJ2-2, the V gene TRBV5-4; D not certain. Germline V CDR1 and CDR2: SGHNT, YYREEE (reference sequence). CDR3 length: 16 residues. The ends were cut back, 0 bases at V and 6 bases at J, with 15 bases in the middle. Written as DNA, the CDR3 is TGTGCCAGCAGCTTGGATTTCGGGCGTTCTGCCGGGGAGCTGTTTTTT. This gives the protein CASSLDFGRSAGELFF.

The chain joins TRBV19 to TRBJ2-6; 10 nucleotides agree with TRBD1. Germline V lookup: CDR1 LNHDA, CDR2 SQIVND (reference sequence). With V trimmed by 1 base and J by 0 bases, 3 bases remained unmatched. The CDR3 runs to 18 residues. The chain's CDR3 is CASSIGRTGGSGANVLTF. The CDR3 region has the DNA TGTGCCAGTAGTATAGGACGGACAGGGGGCTCTGGGGCCAACGTCCTGACTTTC.

The J gene is TRBJ2-7, the V gene TRBV9; D may be TRBD1 (6 bases). Germline CDR1 reads SGDLS; CDR2 reads YYNGEE. The CDR3 has 14 amino acids. The germline V and J ends were trimmed by 3 bases and 0 bases, with 10 bases remaining between them. CDR3 in amino acids: CASSARQDSYEQYF. The CDR3 bases are TGTGCCAGCAGCGCCCGACAGGACTCCTACGAGCAGTACTTC.

The sample holds one count of this clone. The chain couples TRBV5-1 to TRBJ2-7; 10 bases are a match to TRBD1. V dropped 3 bases and J dropped 4; count of bases not matched to a gene: 7. The length of the CDR3 is 15 residues. Germline lookup yields CDR1 SGHRS and CDR2 YFSETQ. CDR3 DNA: TGCGCCAGCAGCTGGAGACAGGGGGCAGGGTACGAGCAGTACTTC. As protein: CASSWRQGAGYEQYF. The variable domain in full, completed from reference TRBV5-1 and TRBJ2-7, reads KAGVTQTPRYLIKTRGQQVTLSCSPISGHRSVSWYQQTPGQGLQFLFEYFSETQRNKGNFPGRFSGRQFSNSRSEMNVSTLELGDSALYLCASSWRQGAGYEQYFGPGTRLTVT.

V is TRBV28 and J is TRBJ1-5; D is uncertain. Germline CDR1 reads MDHEN; CDR2 reads SYDVKM. V lost 8 bases, J lost 1 base, and 15 bases lay in between. The CDR3 extends over 15 amino acids. CDR3 sequence: CASSPPRGSNQPQHF. DNA for the CDR3: TGTGCCAGCTCCCCACCCAGAGGAAGCAATCAGCCCCAGCATTTT. The full variable domain, in which reference TRBV28 and TRBJ1-5 provide the parts outside the CDR3, is DVKVTQSSRYLVKRTGEKVFLECVQDMDHENMFWYRQDPGLGLRLIYFSYDVKMKEKGDIPEGYSVSREKKERFSLILESASTNQTSMYLCASSPPRGSNQPQHFGDGTRLSIL.

The rearrangement joins TRBV5-4 to TRBJ2-1, with 9 bases matching TRBD1. CDR3 length equals 15 residues. Looked up from germline, CDR1 is SGHNT and CDR2 is YYREEE (reference sequence). The V segment lost 6 bases and the J segment 9 bases; nucleotides outside the gene matches: 13. The CDR3 DNA is TGTGCCAGCAACGGACAACAGGGGGCGCGAAGTGAGCAGTTCTTC. Translated, it gives CASNGQQGARSEQFF. Filled out from reference TRBV5-4 and TRBJ2-1, the complete variable domain reads ETGVTQSPTHLIKTRGQQVTLRCSSQSGHNTVSWYQQALGQGPQFIFQYYREEENGRGNFPPRFSGLQFPNYSSELNVNALELDDSALYLCASNGQQGARSEQFFGPGTRLTVL.

This chain connects TRBV9 to TRBJ1-2; possibly TRBD1 for D (6 bases). The germline V and J ends were trimmed by 4 bases and 4 bases, with 23 bases remaining between them. The CDR3 is 17 amino acids. Looked up from germline, CDR1 is SGDLS and CDR2 is YYNGEE. The CDR3 loop is CASSPSQRGGMGYGYTF. CDR3 sequence (DNA): TGTGCCAGCAGCCCATCACAGAGGGGGGGGATGGGCTATGGCTACACCTTC.

This chain links TRBV6-1 with TRBJ1-2; a possible D gene is TRBD1 (5 bases). V was shortened by 6 bases and J by 5 bases, with 19 bases between the two germline ends. This CDR3 region has 15 residues. Germline V CDR1 and CDR2: MNHNS, SASEGT. CDR3 sequence: CASSAEPQGSYGYTF. CDR3 sequence (DNA): TGTGCCAGCAGCGCAGAGCCCCAGGGATCTTATGGCTACACCTTC.

This chain joins TRBV5-1 and TRBJ2-7; tentative D call: TRBD1 (6 bases). Germline loops: CDR1 SGHRS, CDR2 YFSETQ. This CDR3 spans 14 amino acids. Trimming took 0 bases from V and 3 from J, leaving 10 bases between them. CDR3 loop: CASSLDRAGYEQYF. The CDR3 DNA follows: TGCGCCAGCAGCTTGGACAGGGCGGGCTACGAGCAGTACTTC.

This clone was detected many times. The chain couples TRBV5-1 to TRBJ1-1; D is uncertain. There are 15 residues in the CDR3. Germline CDR1 SGHRS, CDR2 YFSETQ. V gave up 4 bases and J gave up 0 bases, with 13 bases separating them. The CDR3 reads CASSPLGRMNTEAFF. For the CDR3, the DNA is TGCGCCAGCAGCCCGCTAGGAAGGATGAACACTGAAGCTTTCTTT.

The chain joins TRBV7-9 to TRBJ1-1, with D perhaps matching TRBD1 (6 bases). Germline CDR1 reads SEHNR; CDR2 reads FQNEAQ (reference sequence). Trimming removed 1 base at V and 4 bases at J, with 16 bases between. This CDR3 has 16 residues. The CDR3 DNA sequence: TGTGCCAGCAGCTTAGGAGGGTCAGGGGAGGGCACTGAAGCTTTCTTT. Its protein is CASSLGGSGEGTEAFF. The whole variable domain, remainder taken from reference TRBV7-9 and TRBJ1-1, is DTGVSQNPRHKITKRGQNVTFRCDPISEHNRLYWYRQTLGQGPEFLTYFQNEAQLEKSRLLSDRFSAERPKGSFSTLEIQRTEQGDSAMYLCASSLGGSGEGTEAFFGQGTRLTVV.

The chain has TRBV29-1 and TRBJ1-2, with TRBD1 matching over 10 bases. The CDR3 is 13 amino acids. The V and J ends lost 6 bases and 4 bases, in that order; junction bases with no gene match: 5. The germline V gene has CDR1 SQVTM and CDR2 ANQGSEA. Here the CDR3 reads CSVAGTGVYGYTF. CDR3 nucleotide sequence: TGCAGCGTAGCCGGGACAGGGGTCTATGGCTACACCTTC.